The 22 T cell receptor beta chains below come from one sample, sequenced in a study of control samples from healthy donors and cancer patients. Sequenced by immunoSEQ multiplex PCR; TCRdb stores in-frame clones only, minus some. Altogether more than 100,000 clones are present, about 91% being singletons, with the ten largest covering roughly 3.4%. Sequenced: blood. The receptors come from a middle-aged man in good health.

The rearrangement joins TRBV5-1 to TRBJ2-3; D unclear. The V end lost 0 bases, the J end lost 2 bases, and 7 bases lay between the germline ends. The CDR3 sequence is 14 residues long. Germline-derived CDR1 and CDR2 are SGHRS and YFSETQ. The CDR3 loop is CASSLGGTTDTQYF. The CDR3 nucleotides read TGCGCCAGCAGCTTGGGGGGTACCACAGATACGCAGTATTTT.

V gene TRBV5-1 combines with J gene TRBJ1-4, with D perhaps TRBD1 (6 bases). Germline assignment: CDR1 SGHRS and CDR2 YFSETQ. The CDR3 is 15 amino acids. With 3 bases removed from V and 2 bases from J, the gap between germline ends came to 11 bases. In nucleotides, the CDR3 is TGCGCCAGCAGCTCCTCAGGGGATACTAATGAAAAACTGTTTTTT. This gives the protein CASSSSGDTNEKLFF.

CDR3 amino acids: CASRSGGYNSPLHF. For the CDR3, the DNA is TGTGCCAGCAGATCAGGGGGTTATAATTCACCCCTCCACTTT. V is TRBV3-1 (or the pseudogene TRBV3-2) and J is TRBJ1-6; 7 bases align to TRBD1. V dropped 6 bases and J dropped 4; count of bases not matched to a gene: 3. Germline CDR1 LGHDT, CDR2 YNNKEL (reference sequence). The CDR3 is made up of 14 amino acids.

This rearrangement joins TRBV5-6 to TRBJ1-1; D call uncertain. Germline V CDR1 and CDR2: SGHDT, YYEEEE. The CDR3 extends over 14 amino acids. V lost 0 bases and J 0 bases, leaving 6 bases between the germline ends. In DNA, the CDR3 is TGTGCCAGCAGCTTGGGGGCCCTGAACACTGAAGCTTTCTTT. Translating it yields CASSLGALNTEAFF.

This clone was observed a single time. The V and J genes are TRBV10-2 and TRBJ2-3; D is perhaps TRBD2 (7 bases). Germline CDR1 is WSHSY and CDR2 is SAAADI. The CDR3 totals 15 residues. V was shortened by 4 bases and J by 2 bases, with 13 bases between the two germline ends. CDR3 nucleotides: TGCGCCAGCAGTGGACGCGGGGGCCCCACAGATACGCAGTATTTT. This gives the protein CASSGRGGPTDTQYF.

DNA for the CDR3: TGTGCCAGCAGCTACGGAGGGGGGACGCCCCAGCATTTT. Its protein is CASSYGGGTPQHF. The rearrangement uses TRBV3-1 (or the pseudogene TRBV3-2) and TRBJ1-5, with a weak D call TRBD1 (6 bases). The CDR3 has 13 amino acids. The germline V gene encodes CDR1 LGHDT and CDR2 YNNKEL (reference sequence). Deletions cut 5 bases from V and 9 bases from J, with 14 bases between.

This chain links TRBV6-1 with TRBJ1-2; D unclear. Germline loops: CDR1 MNHNS, CDR2 SASEGT. Trimming took 0 bases from V and 8 from J, leaving 16 bases between them. The CDR3 sequence is 15 residues long. CDR3 sequence (DNA): TGTGCCAGCAGTGAAGCGTCTTGGCAGGCAAAAGGCTACACCTTC. This sequence encodes CASSEASWQAKGYTF.

This clone has a single count. This rearrangement joins TRBV9 to TRBJ2-2; TRBD2 aligns across 12 bases. Germline V lookup: CDR1 SGDLS, CDR2 YYNGEE. This CDR3 is 16 amino acids long. V lost 0 bases, J lost 5 bases, and 2 bases stayed unmatched. The CDR3 DNA is TGTGCCAGCAGCGTAGAGGGACTAGCGGGTACCGGGGAGCTGTTTTTT. Translated: CASSVEGLAGTGELFF.

The J gene is TRBJ2-7, the V gene TRBV5-4, with 9 bases fitting TRBD1. Germline trimming cut 4 bases from V and 2 bases from J; bases unmatched to any gene: 4. CDR1 and CDR2 from the germline V gene are SGHNT and YYREEE (reference sequence). The CDR3 covers 14 residues. For the CDR3, the DNA is TGTGCCAGCAGCCGGACAGGGGTAGCCTACGAGCAGTACTTC. Its protein product is CASSRTGVAYEQYF.

The chain links TRBV14 to TRBJ2-1; D is unresolved. The length of the CDR3 is 16 residues. V was pared by 0 bases and J by 4 bases, with 13 bases between. CDR1 is SGHDN and CDR2 is FVKESK in the germline V gene. The CDR3 bases are TGTGCCAGCAGCCAAGAACAGTCTGCGATTTACAATGAGCAGTTCTTC. Protein sequence: CASSQEQSAIYNEQFF.

The chain has TRBV12-3 or TRBV12-4 and TRBJ2-1, with D possibly matching TRBD2 (6 bases). The CDR3 sequence is 12 residues long. V lost 3 bases to trimming and J lost 8 bases, with 8 bases between them. The CDR3 bases are TGTGCCAGCAGTTTTGGAGGGGATGAGCAGTTCTTC. The encoded protein is CASSFGGDEQFF.

This chain uses TRBV30 with TRBJ1-2, with a possible D match to TRBD1 (6 bases). Trimming left V 4 bases short and J 2 bases short, with 17 bases between. From germline, CDR1 is GTSNPN and CDR2 SVGIG (reference sequence). The CDR3 sequence is 15 residues long. CDR3 sequence: CAWKGGPTWNYGYTF. The CDR3, as DNA: TGTGCCTGGAAGGGGGGTCCAACCTGGAACTATGGCTACACCTTC.

The J gene is TRBJ2-3, the V gene TRBV19; unclear D gene. With 4 bases removed from V and 5 bases from J, the gap between germline ends came to 16 bases. The CDR3 length is 15 residues. Germline V gives CDR1 LNHDA, CDR2 SQIVND (reference sequence). DNA for the CDR3: TGTGCCAGTAGTAAATACCCCCAGGCCGAAGATACGCAGTATTTT. Translation gives CASSKYPQAEDTQYF. The full variable domain, in which reference TRBV19 and TRBJ2-3 provide the parts outside the CDR3, is DGGITQSPKYLFRKEGQNVTLSCEQNLNHDAMYWYRQDPGQGLRLIYYSQIVNDFQKGDIAEGYSVSREKKESFPLTVTSAQKNPTAFYLCASSKYPQAEDTQYFGPGTRLTVL.

This clone was seen once. The rearrangement uses TRBV30 and TRBJ1-2; no firm D call. The CDR3 covers 12 residues. The germline V gene encodes CDR1 GTSNPN and CDR2 SVGIG (reference sequence). V lost 0 bases and J 5 bases, leaving 7 bases between the germline ends. The CDR3 is CAWSVHVYGYTF. DNA for the CDR3: TGTGCCTGGAGTGTACACGTATATGGCTACACCTTC.

The CDR3 nucleotides are TGTGCCAGCAGCGTAGAAAGCGAGCAGTACTTC. It translates to CASSVESEQYF. This rearrangement joins TRBV9 to TRBJ2-7; no firm D call. Germline lookup yields CDR1 SGDLS and CDR2 YYNGEE. The CDR3 has 11 amino acids. V shed 0 bases and J shed 6 bases, with 4 bases lying between them.

By share, this clone counts as medium-sized. The V call is TRBV25-1, the J call TRBJ2-2, with D perhaps TRBD1 (6 bases). Trimming took 4 bases from V and 3 from J, leaving 15 bases between them. This CDR3 contains 16 residues. Germline CDR1 MGHDK, CDR2 SYGVNS. CDR3 nucleotides: TGTGCCAGCAGTGGACCCGGGACAACAGACACCGGGGAGCTGTTTTTT. Its translation is CASSGPGTTDTGELFF.

The chain links TRBV19 to TRBJ2-7; perhaps TRBD1 as D (5 bases). Germline V CDR1 and CDR2: LNHDA, SQIVND (reference sequence). This CDR3 comprises 12 residues. The V and J ends lost 5 bases and 5 bases respectively, with 10 bases between them. In DNA form, the CDR3 reads TGTGCCAGTAGTCTCAACAGGAACGAGCAGTACTTC. Protein product: CASSLNRNEQYF.

This clone showed up just a few times. This chain connects TRBV11-1 to TRBJ1-1; D is unresolved. Germline values: CDR1 SGHAT, CDR2 FQDESV (reference sequence). CDR3 length equals 13 residues. V lost 0 bases, J lost 1 base, and 3 bases lay in between. CDR3 DNA sequence: TGTGCCAGCAGCTTAGCCTGGAACACTGAAGCTTTCTTT. Translated, it gives CASSLAWNTEAFF. Full variable domain (remainder filled in from reference TRBV11-1 and TRBJ1-1): EAEVAQSPRYKITEKSQAVAFWCDPISGHATLYWYRQILGQGPELLVQFQDESVVDDSQLPKDRFSAERLKGVDSTLKIQPAELGDSAMYLCASSLAWNTEAFFGQGTRLTVV.

CDR3 in DNA: TGTGCCAGCAGCCAGGGGGCGAAACAGCCCCAGCATTTT. Residues: CASSQGAKQPQHF. This chain links TRBV3-1 (or the pseudogene TRBV3-2) with TRBJ1-5, with D possibly being TRBD1 (6 bases). Germline V gene sequence: CDR1 LGHDT, CDR2 YNNKEL (reference sequence). The ends were cut back, 3 bases at V and 7 bases at J, with 10 bases in the middle. CDR3 length: 13 amino acids.

Regarding this clone: Different DNA sequences within this sample yield the same CDR3. The chain employs TRBV29-1 and TRBJ1-1, with D possibly matching TRBD1 (5 bases). Germline CDR1 reads SQVTM; CDR2 reads ANQGSEA. The germline V and J ends were trimmed by 6 bases and 5 bases, with 13 bases remaining between them. The CDR3 extends over 12 amino acids. The CDR3 protein is CSVSTRGTEAFF. As DNA, the CDR3 is TGCAGCGTCTCAACAAGGGGAACTGAAGCTTTCTTT.

The chain employs TRBV12-5 and TRBJ2-3; perhaps TRBD2 as D (6 bases). The V gene lost 0 bases and the J gene lost 2 bases, with 12 bases spanning the gap. Germline loops: CDR1 LGHNT, CDR2 FRNRAP. The CDR3 covers 16 residues. The CDR3 DNA reads as TGTGCTAGTGGTTTGGTAACACTAGCCCTCACAGATACGCAGTATTTT. Protein product: CASGLVTLALTDTQYF.

The chain has TRBV10-2 and TRBJ1-6; TRBD1 aligns across 8 bases. Germline V gene data show CDR1 as WSHSY and CDR2 as SAAADI. This CDR3 comprises 16 residues. Trimming cost V 4 bases and J 7 bases; bases outside gene matches: 9. This chain's CDR3 is CASSAIKTGDNSPLHF. The CDR3 DNA reads as TGCGCCAGCAGTGCCATTAAGACAGGGGACAATTCACCCCTCCACTTT.